The subject of this entry is one T cell receptor beta chain. Its antigen is not identified. Patients with a history of autoimmune disease or on systemic immunosuppression were excluded. This sample is part of a study of OX40 agonist ivuxolimab in advanced cancers. Study at large: At doses from 0.01 to 10 mg/kg, patients were given intravenous ivuxolimab every 2 weeks. The study enrolled dose-escalation patients with hepatocellular carcinoma, melanoma, renal cell or head and neck cancer.

This CDR3 region has 16 residues. The germline gives CDR1 SEHNR, CDR2 FQNEAQ (reference sequence). Trimming removed 1 base from V and 4 bases from J, with 13 bases in between. Measured with immunoSEQ multiplex PCR; TCRdb has only the in-frame clones, and not every one. The sample includes about 83,000 clones, 85% to 90% of them seen just once. Study findings and constraints: Doses of 0.1 to 3.0 mg/kg were accompanied by clonal expansion of CD4+ and CD8+ blood T cells by week 6.

The input for sequencing was CD4+ or CD8+ T cells sorted from blood, taken in a trial of the OX40 agonist ivuxolimab. J is TRBJ1-4 and V is TRBV7-9; tentatively, D is TRBD1 (5 bases). The clonotype originates from an adult with an advanced solid tumor such as melanoma, head and neck, liver or kidney cancer. CDR3 sequence: CASSLVGDFGNEKLFF. In DNA, the CDR3 is TGTGCCAGCAGCTTAGTGGGGGATTTCGGTAATGAAAAACTGTTTTTT.